This TCR beta chain was captured in a study of blood T cell repertoires in COVID-19. The authors' processing: Researchers report that nucleated cell counts were estimated from reference gene primer amplification. The table came from immunoSEQ multiplex PCR; TCRdb's copy has only in-frame clones and leaves some out. V and J calls and clone size are those listed in that table; D and trimming were worked out from the DNA. Of 100,000 to 120,000 clones in the sample, under 80% were seen once. The V gene end was trimmed by 3 bases and the J gene end by 0 bases; junction bases not matched to a gene: 9. The germline V gene has CDR1 MNHEY and CDR2 SMNVEV (reference sequence). CDR3 length: 17 residues.

The chain carries TRBV27 and TRBJ2-5; 8 bases agree with TRBD1. Sample: peripheral blood. This sequence originates from a woman in her 70s with acute or convalescent COVID-19. The CDR3 sequence is CASSFLVTGGYQETQYF. The DNA for the CDR3 is TGTGCCAGCAGTTTTTTAGTCACAGGGGGGTACCAAGAGACCCAGTACTTC.